The rows below give T cell receptor beta chains drawn from one sample of a study of blood T cell repertoires in COVID-19. TCRdb's copy holds only in-frame clones and misses some; the assay was immunoSEQ multiplex PCR. Here the sample spans 350,000 to 450,000 clones, 85% being singletons. The sequencing input was peripheral blood. Receptor source: a woman under 30 with acute or convalescent COVID-19. Each CDR3 is given with its conserved first and last residue. A D gene is named only where the DNA matches it firmly. Rows may omit the clone size; those that give it use once, few, many or a size class.

12	NA	TRBV19	NA	TRBJ2-7	CASSIGQREQYF	TGTGCCAGTAGTATTGGACAGCGCGAGCAGTACTTC
13	few	TRBV28	NA	TRBJ2-7	CASSSGVIYEQYF	TGTGCCAGCAGTTCGGGGGTAATCTACGAGCAGTACTTC
13	NA	TRBV19	NA	TRBJ2-2	CASSWYSTGELFF	TGTGCCAGTAGTTGGTACAGTACCGGGGAGCTGTTTTTT
15	NA	TRBV6-5	NA	TRBJ2-1	CASSTTDREVNEQFF	TGTGCCAGCAGTACGACCGACAGGGAGGTCAATGAGCAGTTCTTC
17	few	TRBV7-9	TRBD2	TRBJ2-7	CASSSAPGLAGDYEQYF	TGTGCCAGCAGCTCAGCTCCCGGACTAGCGGGGGACTACGAGCAGTACTTC
16	NA	TRBV7-9	NA	TRBJ2-3	CASSLKGRQGTDTQYF	TGTGCCAGCAGCTTAAAGGGAAGACAGGGCACAGATACGCAGTATTTT
14	NA	TRBV24-1	TRBD1	TRBJ1-5	CATSDQTGGQPQHF	TGTGCCACCAGTGACCAAACAGGGGGCCAGCCCCAGCATTTT
17	NA	TRBV7-9	TRBD1	TRBJ1-6	CASSSTSGQITNSPLHF	TGTGCCAGCAGCTCGACTTCGGGACAGATCACCAATTCACCCCTCCACTTT
16	NA	TRBV5-1	NA	TRBJ1-3	CASSLGGGGAGNTIYF	TGCGCCAGCAGCTTGGGAGGCGGAGGTGCTGGAAACACCATATATTTT
16	NA	TRBV28	TRBD2	TRBJ2-3	CASSPPSREVTDTQYF	TGTGCCAGCAGTCCCCCCTCGCGGGAGGTCACAGATACGCAGTATTTT
15	NA	TRBV6-6	TRBD1	TRBJ1-2	CASSPGTGRPLFYTF	TGTGCCAGCAGTCCGGGGACAGGGCGCCCCCTGTTTTACACCTTC
16	NA	TRBV9	TRBD2	TRBJ2-5	CASSVVGGGPSETQYF	TGTGCCAGCAGCGTAGTGGGGGGAGGGCCCTCGGAGACCCAGTACTTC
12	few	TRBV28	NA	TRBJ2-1	CASSSNQVEQFF	TGTGCCAGCAGTTCGAATCAGGTGGAGCAGTTCTTC
14	NA	TRBV3-1/TRBV3-2	TRBD2	TRBJ2-1	CASSHSGERLEQFF	TGTGCCAGCAGCCACAGCGGGGAGCGGCTTGAGCAGTTCTTC
13	NA	TRBV29-1	NA	TRBJ1-3	CSAKESSGNTIYF	TGCAGCGCCAAGGAGAGCTCTGGAAACACCATATATTTT
18	NA	TRBV1	NA	TRBJ2-1	CTSSQGTSGRRTYNEQFF	TGCACCAGCAGCCAAGGGACTAGCGGGAGGAGGACCTACAATGAGCAGTTCTTC
13	NA	TRBV18	NA	TRBJ1-6	CASSTLDDSPLHF	TGTGCCAGCTCGACGCTAGACGATTCACCCCTCCACTTT
17	NA	TRBV3-1/TRBV3-2	TRBD1	TRBJ1-1	CASSPVPGQGSSTEAFF	TGTGCCAGCAGCCCGGTCCCGGGACAGGGTTCCAGCACTGAAGCTTTCTTT
16	NA	TRBV5-1	TRBD2	TRBJ2-2	CASSPDSGGYTGELFF	TGCGCCAGCAGCCCCGATAGCGGGGGGTACACCGGGGAGCTGTTTTTT
11	NA	TRBV20-1	NA	TRBJ2-7	CSARKLYEQYF	TGCAGTGCTAGGAAGCTGTACGAGCAGTACTTC
18	NA	TRBV2	NA	TRBJ1-3	CASSEAQIREVSGNTIYF	TGTGCCAGCAGTGAAGCGCAAATTCGGGAGGTCTCTGGAAACACCATATATTTT
18	NA	TRBV6-2/TRBV6-3	TRBD2	TRBJ2-5	CASSYPLMKRGLQETQYF	TGTGCCAGCAGTTACCCCCTTATGAAGCGGGGGCTTCAAGAGACCCAGTACTTC
13	NA	TRBV5-6	NA	TRBJ2-2	CASSLAGTGELFF	TGTGCCAGCAGCTTGGCAGGGACCGGGGAGCTGTTTTTT
18	NA	TRBV21-1	NA	TRBJ2-5	CASSKPGRGPSGQETQYF	TGTGCCAGCAGCAAACCCGGGCGGGGCCCATCGGGTCAAGAGACCCAGTACTTC
14	NA	TRBV3-1/TRBV3-2	TRBD1	TRBJ1-6	CASSPRTGYSPLHF	TGTGCCAGCAGCCCGAGGACAGGCTATTCACCCCTCCACTTT
12	NA	TRBV6-2/TRBV6-3	NA	TRBJ2-5	CASSYRGETQYF	TGTGCCAGCAGTTACAGGGGGGAGACCCAGTACTTC
14	NA	TRBV6-1	NA	TRBJ1-2	CASSEEGLSYGYTF	TGTGCCAGCAGCGAAGAAGGACTGTCCTATGGCTACACCTTC
15	few	TRBV5-4	TRBD1	TRBJ1-5	CASSLEGTVNQPQHF	TGTGCCAGCAGCTTGGAAGGGACAGTCAATCAGCCCCAGCATTTT
13	NA	TRBV2	NA	TRBJ2-7	CATLTGHSYEQYF	TGTGCCACCTTGACAGGTCACTCCTACGAGCAGTACTTC
15	NA	TRBV6-6	TRBD1	TRBJ1-1	CASSYSYRGDTEAFF	TGTGCCAGCAGTTACTCGTACAGGGGAGACACTGAAGCTTTCTTT
16	NA	TRBV19	NA	TRBJ2-2	CASSINTNANTGELFF	TGTGCCAGTAGTATCAACACAAACGCGAACACCGGGGAGCTGTTTTTT
13	NA	TRBV2	NA	TRBJ2-1	CASIRGPYNEQFF	TGTGCCAGCATCCGAGGGCCCTACAATGAGCAGTTCTTC
24	NA	TRBV23-1	TRBD1	TRBJ2-7	CASSQCPADRGRRNQRAVSYEQYF	TGCGCCAGCAGTCAATGTCCCGCCGACAGGGGGCGACGGAATCAGCGGGCCGTTTCCTACGAGCAGTACTTC
13	once	TRBV30	NA	TRBJ1-3	CACDAGPGNTIYF	TGTGCCTGTGACGCAGGCCCCGGAAACACCATATATTTT
14	NA	TRBV28	TRBD1	TRBJ2-7	CASSPTGFRVQQYF	TGTGCCAGCAGTCCGACAGGGTTTAGAGTCCAGCAGTACTTC
13	NA	TRBV6-1	NA	TRBJ1-1	CASSAMRNTEAFF	TGTGCCAGCAGTGCCATGCGGAACACTGAAGCTTTCTTT
17	NA	TRBV24-1	TRBD2	TRBJ2-3	CATSDRTSGGARDTQYF	TGTGCCACCAGTGACAGGACTAGCGGGGGGGCTAGGGATACGCAGTATTTT
14	NA	TRBV19	TRBD1	TRBJ2-7	CASSKGQGAYEQYF	TGTGCCAGTAGTAAAGGACAGGGGGCCTACGAGCAGTACTTC
15	NA	TRBV7-8	NA	TRBJ1-3	CASSAGSGQGNTIYF	TGTGCCAGCAGCGCCGGGTCAGGGCAAGGCAACACCATATATTTT
15	NA	TRBV9	NA	TRBJ2-3	CASSPLAGTSDTQYF	TGTGCCAGCAGCCCGCTCGCGGGGACGTCAGATACGCAGTATTTT
13	NA	TRBV29-1	TRBD1	TRBJ2-7	CSVQGQGMHEQYF	TGCAGCGTTCAAGGACAGGGGATGCACGAGCAGTACTTC
15	NA	TRBV5-1	NA	TRBJ1-3	CASSRDGGAGNTIYF	TGCGCCAGCAGCAGGGACGGGGGAGCTGGAAACACCATATATTTT
15	NA	TRBV11-3	NA	TRBJ2-1	CASSLDQVSYNEQFF	TGTGCCAGCAGCTTAGATCAGGTGTCCTACAATGAGCAGTTCTTC
15	few	TRBV3-1/TRBV3-2	NA	TRBJ1-6	CASSQDTGGYSPLHF	TGTGCCAGCAGCCAAGATACCGGGGGATATTCACCCCTCCACTTT
16	NA	TRBV24-1	NA	TRBJ2-2	CATSDPSGQNTGELFF	TGTGCCACCAGTGATCCTTCTGGGCAGAACACCGGGGAGCTGTTTTTT
14	NA	TRBV29-1	TRBD1	TRBJ2-1	CSVVDRDIYNEQFF	TGCAGCGTTGTGGACAGGGATATCTACAATGAGCAGTTCTTC
13	NA	TRBV3-1/TRBV3-2	NA	TRBJ1-1	CASSPRQVTEAFF	TGTGCCAGCAGCCCCCGACAGGTAACTGAAGCTTTCTTT
13	NA	TRBV12-3/TRBV12-4	NA	TRBJ2-1	CASSPRTDNEQFF	TGTGCCAGCAGCCCTAGGACTGACAATGAGCAGTTCTTC
13	NA	TRBV30	NA	TRBJ2-7	CAWSATGSSWQYF	TGTGCCTGGAGTGCCACCGGTTCTTCGTGGCAGTACTTC
13	NA	TRBV2	NA	TRBJ1-6	CASSAVINSPLHF	TGTGCCAGCAGTGCGGTTATTAATTCACCCCTCCACTTT
15	NA	TRBV9	TRBD1	TRBJ2-1	CASGNRGSSYNEQFF	TGTGCCAGCGGTAACAGGGGGAGCTCCTACAATGAGCAGTTCTTC
20	NA	TRBV9	NA	TRBJ1-1	CASSVGGREGLFGMNTEAFF	TGTGCCAGCAGCGTAGGAGGCAGGGAGGGGCTTTTCGGGATGAACACTGAAGCTTTCTTT
13	once	TRBV30	NA	TRBJ1-1	CAWSGTVNTEAFF	TGTGCCTGGAGTGGGACAGTGAACACTGAAGCTTTCTTT
15	NA	TRBV19	TRBD1	TRBJ2-7	CASSPWGTGGDEQYF	TGTGCCAGTAGTCCCTGGGGGACAGGGGGCGACGAGCAGTACTTC
15	NA	TRBV19	NA	TRBJ1-5	CASTSSGQPNQPQHF	TGTGCCAGTACGAGTTCTGGGCAGCCAAATCAGCCCCAGCATTTT
16	NA	TRBV7-9	NA	TRBJ1-1	CASSLFRAGVNTEAFF	TGTGCCAGCAGCTTATTTCGGGCAGGGGTGAACACTGAAGCTTTCTTT
17	NA	TRBV6-4	TRBD1	TRBJ1-2	CASSDSKRGRRDYGYTF	TGTGCCAGCAGTGACTCGAAAAGGGGGCGCAGGGACTATGGCTACACCTTC